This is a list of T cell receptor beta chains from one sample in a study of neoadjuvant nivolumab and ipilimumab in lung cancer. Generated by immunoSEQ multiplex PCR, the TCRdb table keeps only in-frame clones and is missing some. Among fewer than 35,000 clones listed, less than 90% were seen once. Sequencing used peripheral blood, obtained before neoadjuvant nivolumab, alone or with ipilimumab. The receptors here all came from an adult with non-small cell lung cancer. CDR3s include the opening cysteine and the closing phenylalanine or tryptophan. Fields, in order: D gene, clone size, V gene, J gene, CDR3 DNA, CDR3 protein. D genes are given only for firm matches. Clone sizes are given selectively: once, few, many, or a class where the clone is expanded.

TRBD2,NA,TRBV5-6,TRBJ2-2,TGTGCCAGCAGCTTGCGGGACTACTACACCGGGGAGCTGTTTTTT,CASSLRDYYTGELFF
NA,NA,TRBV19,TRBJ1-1,TGTGCCAGTAGTCTGAACCGTCTGAACACTGAAGCTTTCTTT,CASSLNRLNTEAFF
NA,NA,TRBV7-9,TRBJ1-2,TGTGCCAGCTCCTCGACAGGAACTAACTATGGCTACACCTTC,CASSSTGTNYGYTF
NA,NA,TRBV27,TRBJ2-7,TGTGCCAGCAGCTCCGGGACTCGTGGCGGGTACGAGCAGTACTTC,CASSSGTRGGYEQYF
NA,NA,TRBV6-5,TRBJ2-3,TGTGCCAGCAGTCCTTTAAGTGGGGATACGCAGTATTTT,CASSPLSGDTQYF
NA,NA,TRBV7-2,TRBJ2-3,TGTGCCAGCAGCCTAGGGGTGGGGCCCGCCATCCTTAGCACAGATACGCAGTATTTT,CASSLGVGPAILSTDTQYF
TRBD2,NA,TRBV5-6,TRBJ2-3,TGTGCCAGCAGCTTAATGGGGACTAGCGGGGCTTACACAGATACGCAGTATTTT,CASSLMGTSGAYTDTQYF
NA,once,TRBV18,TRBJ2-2,TGTGCCAGCTCTCCAAAGAACACCGGGGAGCTGTTTTTT,CASSPKNTGELFF
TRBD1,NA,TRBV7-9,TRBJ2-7,TGTGCCAGCAGTCAGGACAGGAGATCCTACGAGCAGTACTTC,CASSQDRRSYEQYF
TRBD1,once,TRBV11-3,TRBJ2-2,TGTGCCAGCAGCTCGGGACAGGGGAGCACCGGGGAGCTGTTTTTT,CASSSGQGSTGELFF
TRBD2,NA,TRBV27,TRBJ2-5,TGTGCCAGCAGTCCGGCGGGCGCGGGGGTGGAGACCCAGTACTTC,CASSPAGAGVETQYF
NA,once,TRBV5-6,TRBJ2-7,TGTGCCAGCAGCCCACGTCGGGGGGCCCACGAGCAGTACTTC,CASSPRRGAHEQYF
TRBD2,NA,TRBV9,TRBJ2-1,TGTGCCAGCAGCGTAACCCCGACTAGCGGGGGATTGAATGAGCAGTTCTTC,CASSVTPTSGGLNEQFF
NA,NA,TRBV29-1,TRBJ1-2,TGCAGCGTTGGAAGCCCACATGGCTACACCTTC,CSVGSPHGYTF
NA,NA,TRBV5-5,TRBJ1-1,TGTGCCAGCAGCTTGCCAGGGGCACCTGAAGCTTTCTTT,CASSLPGAPEAFF
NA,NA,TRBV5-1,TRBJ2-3,TGCGCCAGCAGCTTGGACCGGACACCCGCTAGCACAGATACGCAGTATTTT,CASSLDRTPASTDTQYF
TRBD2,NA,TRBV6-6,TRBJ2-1,TGTGCCAGCAGTAAGCCGGGACTAGCGTTAGGTGAGCAGTTCTTC,CASSKPGLALGEQFF
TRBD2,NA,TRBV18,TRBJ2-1,TGTGCCAGCTACCGGGGTAGCGGGGGCTACAATGAGCAGTTCTTC,CASYRGSGGYNEQFF
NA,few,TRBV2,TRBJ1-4,TGTGCCAGCAGGTACAGCTATGAAAAACTGTTTTTT,CASRYSYEKLFF
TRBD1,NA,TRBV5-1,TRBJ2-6,TGCGCCAGCAGCTTGGGCAGGGGGAGCTCTGGGGCCAACGTCCTGACTTTC,CASSLGRGSSGANVLTF
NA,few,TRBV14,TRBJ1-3,TGTGCCAGCAGCCGACCGACAGCTGGAAACACCATATATTTT,CASSRPTAGNTIYF
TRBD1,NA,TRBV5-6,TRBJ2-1,TGTGCCAGCAGCTTCGGGACAGGGAATCCCTACAATGAGCAGTTCTTC,CASSFGTGNPYNEQFF
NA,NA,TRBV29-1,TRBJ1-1,TGCAGCGTTGGTTTTGAGGGGAACACTGAAGCTTTCTTT,CSVGFEGNTEAFF
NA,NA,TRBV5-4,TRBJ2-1,TGTGCCAGCAGTCGACCTGGAGGGACCAATGAGCAGTTCTTC,CASSRPGGTNEQFF
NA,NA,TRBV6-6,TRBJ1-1,TGTGCCAGCAGTTACATCGCGAACACTGAAGCTTTCTTT,CASSYIANTEAFF
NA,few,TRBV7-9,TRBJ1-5,TGTGCCAGCAGCTTGTTGGGGAACAATCAGCCCCAGCATTTT,CASSLLGNNQPQHF
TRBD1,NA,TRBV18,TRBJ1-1,TGTGCCAGCTCGTCTGACAGGGACCTGAACACTGAAGCTTTCTTT,CASSSDRDLNTEAFF
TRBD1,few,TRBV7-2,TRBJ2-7,TGTGCCAGCAGCCGGACAGGGAGAGACGAGCAGTACTTC,CASSRTGRDEQYF
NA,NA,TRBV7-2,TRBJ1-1,TGTGCCAGCAGCACTCGACGGGCGGGCACTGAAGCTTTCTTT,CASSTRRAGTEAFF
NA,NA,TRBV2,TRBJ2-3,TGTGCCAGCGGCACGGGTGCAGGAGATACGCAGTATTTT,CASGTGAGDTQYF
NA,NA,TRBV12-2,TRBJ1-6,TGTGCAAGTCGCTTAGTCCCAGGGGGCGAGGCACCCCTCCACTTT,CASRLVPGGEAPLHF
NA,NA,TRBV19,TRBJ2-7,TGTGCCAGTAAGAGGGGCTACGAGCAGTACTTC,CASKRGYEQYF